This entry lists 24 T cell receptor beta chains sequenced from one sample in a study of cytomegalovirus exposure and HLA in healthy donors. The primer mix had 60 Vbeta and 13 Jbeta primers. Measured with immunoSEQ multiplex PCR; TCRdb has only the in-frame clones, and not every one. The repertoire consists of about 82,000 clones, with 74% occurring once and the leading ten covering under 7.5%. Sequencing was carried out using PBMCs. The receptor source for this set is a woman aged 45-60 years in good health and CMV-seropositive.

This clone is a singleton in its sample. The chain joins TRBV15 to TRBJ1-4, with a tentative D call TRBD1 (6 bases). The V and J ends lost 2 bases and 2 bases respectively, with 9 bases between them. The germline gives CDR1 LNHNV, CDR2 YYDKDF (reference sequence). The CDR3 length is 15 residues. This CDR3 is CATSRLGATNEKLFF. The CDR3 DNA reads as TGTGCCACCAGCAGATTGGGGGCGACTAATGAAAAACTGTTTTTT.

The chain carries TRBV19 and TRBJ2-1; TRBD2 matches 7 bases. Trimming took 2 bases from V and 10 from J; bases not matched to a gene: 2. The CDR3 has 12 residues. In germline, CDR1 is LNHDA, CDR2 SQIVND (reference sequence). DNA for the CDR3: TGTGCCAGTAGTATAATCGGGAGGGAGCAGTTCTTC. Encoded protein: CASSIIGREQFF.

This CDR3 reads CASSLGPSDTEAFF. The CDR3 DNA reads TGCGCCAGCAGCTTGGGGCCCTCTGACACTGAAGCTTTCTTT. The chain employs TRBV5-1 and TRBJ1-1, with D hard to call. The CDR3 spans 14 residues. Trimming stripped 0 bases from V and 3 bases from J, with 9 bases between. Germline V gives CDR1 SGHRS, CDR2 YFSETQ.

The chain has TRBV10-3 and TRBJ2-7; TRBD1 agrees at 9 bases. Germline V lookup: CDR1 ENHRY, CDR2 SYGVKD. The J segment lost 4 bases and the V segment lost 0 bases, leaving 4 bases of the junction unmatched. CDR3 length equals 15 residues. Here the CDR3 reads CAISESDRGRYEQYF. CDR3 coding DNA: TGTGCCATCAGTGAGTCGGACAGGGGAAGGTACGAGCAGTACTTC.

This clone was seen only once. The CDR3 reads CASRTENFNYGYTF. CDR3 bases: TGTGCCAGCAGGACAGAGAATTTTAACTATGGCTACACCTTC. The rearrangement links TRBV2 to TRBJ1-2; D is perhaps TRBD1 (5 bases). The CDR3 loop spans 14 amino acids. Germline V gene data show CDR1 as SNHLY and CDR2 as FYNNEI. Trimming cost V 6 bases and J 1 base, with 12 bases left between them.

CDR3 residues: CASSPWGGSTDTQYF. The DNA for the CDR3 is TGTGCCAGCTCACCTTGGGGCGGAAGCACAGATACGCAGTATTTT. The J gene is TRBJ2-3, the V gene TRBV18; D is perhaps TRBD1 (5 bases). Between the trimmed V and J ends, which lost 3 bases and 0 bases, there was a span of 10 bases. The CDR3 totals 15 residues. Germline loops: CDR1 KGHSH, CDR2 LQKENI.

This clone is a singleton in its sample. The CDR3 loop reads CASSEVVSSVTDTQYF. CDR3 bases: TGTGCCAGCAGTGAAGTGGTGTCTAGCGTCACAGATACGCAGTATTTT. The V call is TRBV6-1, the J call TRBJ2-3; a possible D gene is TRBD2 (6 bases). Germline assignment: CDR1 MNHNS and CDR2 SASEGT. The CDR3 totals 16 residues. Trimming took 1 base from V and 2 from J, leaving 13 bases between them.

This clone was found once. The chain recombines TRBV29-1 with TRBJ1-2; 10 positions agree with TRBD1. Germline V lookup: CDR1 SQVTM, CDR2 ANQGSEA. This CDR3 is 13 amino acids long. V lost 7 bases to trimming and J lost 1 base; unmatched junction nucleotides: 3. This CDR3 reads CSARTGGNYGYTF. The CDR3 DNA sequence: TGCAGCGCCAGGACAGGGGGTAACTATGGCTACACCTTC.

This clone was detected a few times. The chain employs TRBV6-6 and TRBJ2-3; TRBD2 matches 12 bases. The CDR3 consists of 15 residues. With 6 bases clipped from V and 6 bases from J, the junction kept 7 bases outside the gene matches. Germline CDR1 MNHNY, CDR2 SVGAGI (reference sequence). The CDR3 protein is CASRGLAGRPDTQYF. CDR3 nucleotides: TGTGCCAGCAGAGGACTAGCGGGACGCCCGGATACGCAGTATTTT.

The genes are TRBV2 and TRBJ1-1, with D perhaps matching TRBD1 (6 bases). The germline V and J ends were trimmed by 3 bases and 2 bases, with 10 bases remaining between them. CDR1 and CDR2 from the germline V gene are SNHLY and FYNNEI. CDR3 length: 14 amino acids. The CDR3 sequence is CASSEWTDNTEAFF. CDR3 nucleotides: TGTGCCAGCAGTGAGTGGACAGACAACACTGAAGCTTTCTTT.

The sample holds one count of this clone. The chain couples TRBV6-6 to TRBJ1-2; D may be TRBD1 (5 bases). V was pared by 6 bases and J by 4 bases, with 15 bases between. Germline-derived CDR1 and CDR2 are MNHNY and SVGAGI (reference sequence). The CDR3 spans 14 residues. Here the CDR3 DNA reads TGTGCCAGCAGCCCAAAGCCGGGGGGCTATGGCTACACCTTC. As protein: CASSPKPGGYGYTF.

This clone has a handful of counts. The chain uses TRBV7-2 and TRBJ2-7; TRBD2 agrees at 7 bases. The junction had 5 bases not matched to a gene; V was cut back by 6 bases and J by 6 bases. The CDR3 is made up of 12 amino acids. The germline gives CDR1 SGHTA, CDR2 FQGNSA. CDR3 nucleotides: TGTGCCAGCAGGCGGGGACTATCCGAGCAGTACTTC. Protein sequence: CASRRGLSEQYF.

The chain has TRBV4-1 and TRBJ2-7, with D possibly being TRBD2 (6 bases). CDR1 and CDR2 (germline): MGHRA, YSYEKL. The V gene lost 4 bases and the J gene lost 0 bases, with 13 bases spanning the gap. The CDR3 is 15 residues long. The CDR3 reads CASSPVADSSYEQYF. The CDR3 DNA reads TGCGCCAGCAGCCCAGTAGCGGATTCCTCCTACGAGCAGTACTTC.

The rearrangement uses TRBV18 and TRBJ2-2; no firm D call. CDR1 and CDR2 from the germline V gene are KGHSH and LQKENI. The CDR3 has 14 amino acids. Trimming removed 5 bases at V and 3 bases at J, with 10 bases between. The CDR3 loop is CASSSNYDTGELFF. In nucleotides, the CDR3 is TGTGCCAGCTCATCCAACTACGACACCGGGGAGCTGTTTTTT.

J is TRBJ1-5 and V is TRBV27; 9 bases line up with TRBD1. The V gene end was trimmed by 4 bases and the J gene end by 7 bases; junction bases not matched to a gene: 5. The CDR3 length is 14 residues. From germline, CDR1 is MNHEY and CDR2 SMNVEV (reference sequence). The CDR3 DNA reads TGTGCCAGCAGTTCTGGGACAGGGAACCAGCCCCAGCATTTT. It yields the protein CASSSGTGNQPQHF.

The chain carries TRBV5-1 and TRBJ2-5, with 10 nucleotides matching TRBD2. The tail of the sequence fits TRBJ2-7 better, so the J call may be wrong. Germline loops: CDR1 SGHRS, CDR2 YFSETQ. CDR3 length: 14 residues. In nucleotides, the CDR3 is TGCGCCAGCAGCCATGGACTAGCGGACTACGAGCAGTACTTC. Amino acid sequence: CASSHGLADYEQYF.

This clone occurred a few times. CDR3 sequence (DNA): TGTGCCAGCAGCTGGAGTACCGTGCTGGCAGATACGCAGTATTTT. Protein product: CASSWSTVLADTQYF. J is TRBJ2-3 and V is TRBV7-9, with D unclear. V lost 4 bases and J 4 bases, leaving 15 bases between the germline ends. This CDR3 spans 15 amino acids. CDR1 SEHNR and CDR2 FQNEAQ come from the germline V gene (reference sequence).

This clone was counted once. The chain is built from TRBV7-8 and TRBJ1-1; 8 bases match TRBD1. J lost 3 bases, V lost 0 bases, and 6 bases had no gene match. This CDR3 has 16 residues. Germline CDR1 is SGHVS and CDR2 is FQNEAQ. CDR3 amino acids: CASSLARGRLDTEAFF. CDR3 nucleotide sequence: TGTGCCAGCAGCTTAGCCAGGGGGCGCTTAGACACTGAAGCTTTCTTT.

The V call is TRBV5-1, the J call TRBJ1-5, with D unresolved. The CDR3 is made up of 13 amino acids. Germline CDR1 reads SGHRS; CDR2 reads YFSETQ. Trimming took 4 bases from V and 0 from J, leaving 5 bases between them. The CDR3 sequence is CASSTGSNQPQHF. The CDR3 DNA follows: TGCGCCAGCAGCACGGGTAGCAATCAGCCCCAGCATTTT.

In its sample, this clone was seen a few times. In DNA, the CDR3 is TGTGCCAGCAGCTCGACTAGTGGAGTACAAGAGACCCAGTACTTC. It specifies CASSSTSGVQETQYF. The J gene is TRBJ2-5, the V gene TRBV5-4, with D tentatively TRBD2 (6 bases). This CDR3 has 15 amino acids. V was cut by 3 bases and J by 2 bases, with 14 bases left in between. Germline loops: CDR1 SGHNT, CDR2 YYREEE (reference sequence).

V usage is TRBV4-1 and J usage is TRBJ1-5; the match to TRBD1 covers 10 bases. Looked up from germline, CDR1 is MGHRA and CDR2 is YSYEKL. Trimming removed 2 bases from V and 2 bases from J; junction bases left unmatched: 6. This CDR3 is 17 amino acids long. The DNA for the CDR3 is TGCGCCAGCAGCCAACCCCGGACAGGGGGTGGCAATCAGCCCCAGCATTTT. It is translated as CASSQPRTGGGNQPQHF.

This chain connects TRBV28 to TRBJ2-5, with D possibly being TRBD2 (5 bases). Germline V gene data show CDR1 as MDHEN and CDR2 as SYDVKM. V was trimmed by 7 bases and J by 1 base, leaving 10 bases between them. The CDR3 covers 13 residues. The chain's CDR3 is CASKRSGQETQYF. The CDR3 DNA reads TGTGCCAGCAAAAGGAGCGGCCAAGAGACCCAGTACTTC. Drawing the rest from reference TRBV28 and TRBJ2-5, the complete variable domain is DVKVTQSSRYLVKRTGEKVFLECVQDMDHENMFWYRQDPGLGLRLIYFSYDVKMKEKGDIPEGYSVSREKKERFSLILESASTNQTSMYLCASKRSGQETQYFGPGTRLLVL.

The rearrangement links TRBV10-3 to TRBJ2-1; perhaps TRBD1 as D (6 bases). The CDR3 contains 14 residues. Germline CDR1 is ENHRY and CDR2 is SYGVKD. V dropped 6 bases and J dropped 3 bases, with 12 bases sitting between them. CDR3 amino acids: CAIRLTGYYNEQFF. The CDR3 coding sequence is TGTGCCATCAGGTTGACAGGCTACTACAATGAGCAGTTCTTC.

The CDR3 DNA sequence: TGCGCCAGCAGCTTTTCCGGCGGGAGTAAGAACAATGAGCAGTTCTTC. Amino acid sequence: CASSFSGGSKNNEQFF. This chain uses TRBV5-1 with TRBJ2-1; 7 positions agree with TRBD2. Per the germline V gene, CDR1 is SGHRS and CDR2 is YFSETQ. The trim removed 2 bases at V and 5 bases at J, leaving 10 bases unmatched. The CDR3 consists of 16 residues.